A selection of T cell receptor beta chains follows, all from one sample in a study of T cell responses to AZD1222 COVID-19 vaccine. Profiled with immunoSEQ multiplex PCR; TCRdb holds only in-frame clones, not every one. Among some 200,000 clones listed, 80% to 95% were seen once. This material consisted of peripheral blood, taken 28 days after the second AZD1222 dose. The receptors originated from an adult who received the AZD1222 COVID-19 vaccine. The CDR3 runs from the conserved cysteine through the conserved F or W. D genes are given only for firm matches.

>TRBD1|TRBJ1-2|TRBV2
TGTGCCAGCAGGCAGGGGACAGCCGGCCGTGGCTACACCTTC
CASRQGTAGRGYTF
>NA|TRBJ2-5|TRBV30
TGTGCCTGGGGTTCGGGAGAGACCCAGTACTTC
CAWGSGETQYF
>NA|TRBJ2-1|TRBV20-1
TGCAGTGCTAGTAGGCAGAGCTCCTACAATGAGCAGTTCTTC
CSASRQSSYNEQFF
>NA|TRBJ2-7|TRBV7-9
TGTGCCAGCAGTTATACTCAGGGAAGTAACTACGAGCAGTACTTC
CASSYTQGSNYEQYF
>NA|TRBJ1-5|TRBV12-3/TRBV12-4
TGTGCCAGCACCGCCGGGGGGCCCCAGCATTTT
CASTAGGPQHF
>NA|TRBJ1-4|TRBV18
TGTGCCAGCTCTCACCGGGAAAATGAAAAACTGTTTTTT
CASSHRENEKLFF
>NA|TRBJ1-2|TRBV6-1
TGTGCCAGCAATCTTTTCTCAGCTAACTATGGCTACACCTTC
CASNLFSANYGYTF
>NA|TRBJ1-5|TRBV5-6
TGTGCCAGCAGTCGTCGGGCTAGCAATCAGCCCCAGCATTTT
CASSRRASNQPQHF
>TRBD1|TRBJ1-6|TRBV24-1
TGTGCCACCAACACAGGGGCCGTAGACCGGAGCTCCTATAATTCACCCCTCCACTTT
CATNTGAVDRSSYNSPLHF
>NA|TRBJ1-1|TRBV19
TGTGCCAGTAGTAAATTCACCGGGACACCAGGCACTGAAGCTTTCTTT
CASSKFTGTPGTEAFF